Shown below are 27 T cell receptor beta chains from a single sample sequenced in a study of a mutant IDH1 vaccine in newly diagnosed glioma. Repertoires were generated with immunoSEQ multiplex PCR, while TCRdb's copy carries only in-frame clones and drops some. The data hold approximately 60,000 clones, with around 80% observed a single time. This sample's time point: week 23, last vaccination. Every single dose of the vaccine, 300 ug of mutant IDH1 20-mer peptide, came with topical imiquimod. Their antigens are not known. Sequencing was performed on PBMCs, taken from a glioma patient whose treatment included an IDH1 peptide vaccine. These receptor sequences come from a woman between 35 and 50 years old with glioma. Some clones in this sample may be carry-over from other donors' samples.

The V and J genes are TRBV27 and TRBJ2-1, with 12 bases aligning to TRBD2. V lost 5 bases and J lost 6; bases outside the gene matches: 5. The length of the CDR3 is 15 residues. Germline assignment: CDR1 MNHEY and CDR2 SMNVEV (reference sequence). CDR3 protein: CASSLTSGGTNEQFF. CDR3 nucleotide sequence: TGTGCCAGCAGTCTCACTAGCGGGGGGACCAATGAGCAGTTCTTC.

This clone was detected a few times. The V gene is TRBV20-1, the J gene TRBJ1-4; D call uncertain. The V and J ends lost 5 bases and 8 bases respectively, with 9 bases between them. Per germline, CDR1 DFQATT and CDR2 SNEGSKA (reference sequence). This CDR3 comprises 11 residues. The DNA of the CDR3 is TGCAGTGCTGAGGTGCAGGAAAAACTGTTTTTT. Amino acid sequence: CSAEVQEKLFF.

This clone appeared a few times. Other DNA sequences in the same sample also yield this CDR3. This chain connects TRBV4-2 to TRBJ1-1, with unresolved D. CDR3 length: 13 amino acids. Germline V gene sequence: CDR1 LGHNA, CDR2 YNFKEQ. The ends were cut back, 0 bases at V and 5 bases at J, with 7 bases in the middle. CDR3 residues: CASSQDLGTEAFF. The CDR3 nucleotides read TGTGCCAGCAGCCAAGATCTCGGGACTGAAGCTTTCTTT.

This sequence joins TRBV6-6 and TRBJ2-1; 7 nucleotides align to TRBD2. The CDR3 runs to 14 residues. CDR1 MNHNY and CDR2 SVGAGI come from the germline V gene (reference sequence). J lost 3 bases, V lost 7 bases, and 6 bases had no gene match. The CDR3 spells CASTKGTIYNEQFF. CDR3 nucleotide sequence: TGTGCCAGCACCAAAGGGACTATCTACAATGAGCAGTTCTTC.

In this sample, this clone turned up a few times. The CDR3 coding sequence is TGTGCCAGCAGCTTAGCGGGGGAGAATCAGCCCCAGCATTTT. Its protein product is CASSLAGENQPQHF. The chain recombines TRBV7-2 with TRBJ1-5, with a possible D match to TRBD1 (5 bases). V was cut by 0 bases and J by 4 bases, with 7 bases left in between. The CDR3 loop spans 14 amino acids. Germline values: CDR1 SGHTA, CDR2 FQGNSA.

The chain is built from TRBV9 and TRBJ1-4; 7 nucleotides line up with TRBD1. Losses at the gene ends were 4 bases for V and 6 bases for J; bases not matched to a gene: 6. This CDR3 is built from 14 residues. Germline V gene lookup returns CDR1 SGDLS and CDR2 YYNGEE. CDR3 loop: CASSPRTGDEKLFF. The DNA of the CDR3 is TGTGCCAGCAGCCCCCGGACAGGAGATGAAAAACTGTTTTTT.

This clone was seen only once. The rearrangement links TRBV11-2 to TRBJ1-2; no clear D. Germline CDR1 is SGHAT and CDR2 is FQNNGV. The CDR3 is 13 amino acids. V dropped 5 bases and J dropped 5 bases, with 12 bases sitting between them. DNA for the CDR3: TGTGCCAGCAGCCCTTTAGACTTTTATGGCTACACCTTC. It codes for CASSPLDFYGYTF.

The chain uses TRBV19 and TRBJ1-5; D ambiguous. The germline CDR1 and CDR2 sequences are LNHDA and SQIVND (reference sequence). The CDR3 spans 14 residues. The V and J ends lost 4 bases and 0 bases respectively, with 7 bases between them. The CDR3 protein is CASSRLNSNQPQHF. As DNA, the CDR3 is TGTGCCAGTAGTAGGCTCAATAGCAATCAGCCCCAGCATTTT. The entire variable domain, with the rest obtained from reference TRBV19 and TRBJ1-5, is as follows: DGGITQSPKYLFRKEGQNVTLSCEQNLNHDAMYWYRQDPGQGLRLIYYSQIVNDFQKGDIAEGYSVSREKKESFPLTVTSAQKNPTAFYLCASSRLNSNQPQHFGDGTRLSIL.

The V and J genes are TRBV9 and TRBJ2-3; TRBD2 matches at 12 bases. Germline V CDR1 and CDR2: SGDLS, YYNGEE. Germline trimming cut 7 bases from V and 1 base from J; bases unmatched to any gene: 7. There are 16 residues in the CDR3. The CDR3 DNA is TGTGCCAGCTCCCTGACTAGCGGGGGCCGCACAGATACGCAGTATTTT. Its translation: CASSLTSGGRTDTQYF. The complete variable domain, with remaining parts taken from reference TRBV9 and TRBJ2-3, reads DSGVTQTPKHLITATGQRVTLRCSPRSGDLSVYWYQQSLDQGLQFLIQYYNGEERAKGNILERFSAQQFPDLHSELNLSSLELGDSALYFCASSLTSGGRTDTQYFGPGTRLTVL.

This chain links TRBV5-1 with TRBJ1-4, with TRBD1 as a possible D gene (6 bases). In germline, CDR1 is SGHRS, CDR2 YFSETQ. Trimming cost V 3 bases and J 3 bases, with 9 bases left between them. The CDR3 totals 14 residues. The CDR3 sequence is CASSSDSPNEKLFF. The CDR3 nucleotides are TGCGCCAGCAGCTCGGACAGCCCTAATGAAAAACTGTTTTTT. The full variable domain, rest sourced from reference TRBV5-1 and TRBJ1-4, is KAGVTQTPRYLIKTRGQQVTLSCSPISGHRSVSWYQQTPGQGLQFLFEYFSETQRNKGNFPGRFSGRQFSNSRSEMNVSTLELGDSALYLCASSSDSPNEKLFFGSGTQLSVL.

The chain combines TRBV6-6 with TRBJ2-7; 7 nucleotides line up with TRBD1. This CDR3 is built from 16 residues. In germline, CDR1 is MNHNY, CDR2 SVGAGI (reference sequence). The ends lost 2 bases at V and 8 bases at J; junction bases unmatched: 15. The CDR3 DNA reads as TGTGCCAGCAGTTACGAGGGGGCGACCATCCTAGTCAAGCAGTACTTC. Translation: CASSYEGATILVKQYF.

The rearrangement uses TRBV7-2 and TRBJ1-6, with D unclear. V was cut by 0 bases and J by 11 bases, with 14 bases left in between. Per germline, CDR1 SGHTA and CDR2 FQGNSA. The CDR3 runs to 15 residues. CDR3 region: CASSLAVRASAPLHF. CDR3 DNA sequence: TGTGCCAGCAGCTTAGCGGTCCGGGCCAGTGCACCCCTCCACTTT.

The V and J genes are TRBV5-1 and TRBJ2-3; 8 positions match TRBD2. The J segment lost 2 bases and the V segment lost 6 bases, leaving 2 bases of the junction unmatched. This CDR3 is built from 13 residues. The germline CDR1 and CDR2 sequences are SGHRS and YFSETQ. The CDR3 region is CASTGGATDTQYF. The CDR3, as DNA: TGCGCCAGCACCGGGGGGGCCACAGATACGCAGTATTTT.

V and J are TRBV27 and TRBJ2-7; 10 bases agree with TRBD1. Germline V gene data show CDR1 as MNHEY and CDR2 as SMNVEV (reference sequence). The CDR3 has 16 residues. V lost 4 bases, J lost 2 bases, and 8 bases stayed unmatched. CDR3 DNA sequence: TGTGCCAGCAGTTCCAAACGGGACAGGGGAACCTACGAGCAGTACTTC. Translation gives CASSSKRDRGTYEQYF.

The chain links TRBV30 to TRBJ2-5, with 7 bases aligning to TRBD1. Germline CDR1 and CDR2: GTSNPN and SVGIG (reference sequence). V dropped 4 bases and J dropped 5; count of bases not matched to a gene: 4. This CDR3 comprises 12 residues. The CDR3 reads CAWTRDSETQYF. For the CDR3, the DNA is TGTGCCTGGACCAGGGACAGTGAGACCCAGTACTTC.

The chain employs TRBV18 and TRBJ2-7; 9 nucleotides match TRBD1. With V trimmed by 6 bases and J by 3 bases, 6 bases remained unmatched. The CDR3 covers 14 residues. The germline gives CDR1 KGHSH, CDR2 LQKENI. The CDR3 here is CASSHGDRVYEQYF. The CDR3 DNA sequence: TGTGCCAGCTCCCACGGGGACAGGGTCTACGAGCAGTACTTC.

A single count supports this clone. The chain combines TRBV5-1 with TRBJ2-1; D call uncertain. The CDR3 length is 13 residues. Germline CDR1 is SGHRS and CDR2 is YFSETQ. V was trimmed by 0 bases and J by 9 bases, leaving 10 bases between them. This CDR3 reads CASSLEASGEQFF. The CDR3 DNA follows: TGCGCCAGCAGCTTGGAGGCCAGTGGTGAGCAGTTCTTC.

The V and J genes are TRBV18 and TRBJ1-4, with D unclear. CDR3 length equals 14 residues. V shed 2 bases and J shed 0 bases, with 4 bases lying between them. Germline V CDR1 and CDR2: KGHSH, LQKENI. In DNA, the CDR3 is TGTGCCAGCTCACCAAGGGCAACTAATGAAAAACTGTTTTTT. Amino acid sequence: CASSPRATNEKLFF. Combining the CDR3 with reference TRBV18 and TRBJ1-4 gives the whole variable domain NAGVMQNPRHLVRRRGQEARLRCSPMKGHSHVYWYRQLPEEGLKFMVYLQKENIIDESGMPKERFSAEFPKEGPSILRIQQVVRGDSAAYFCASSPRATNEKLFFGSGTQLSVL.

This clone has more than one count but fewer than ten. V gene TRBV7-3 combines with J gene TRBJ2-1, with unresolved D. V gave up 5 bases and J gave up 2 bases, with 13 bases separating them. The CDR3 has 15 residues. In germline, CDR1 is SGHTA, CDR2 FQGTGA. The CDR3 region is CASSTRRSAYNEQFF. In nucleotides, the CDR3 is TGTGCCAGCAGCACGCGTCGCAGTGCCTACAATGAGCAGTTCTTC.

V gene TRBV2 combines with J gene TRBJ1-1; the D is unclear. This CDR3 is built from 14 residues. Germline V CDR1 and CDR2: SNHLY, FYNNEI. The V end was cut by 3 bases, the J end by 3 bases, with 11 bases between. CDR3 loop: CASSEAGFHTEAFF. In nucleotides, the CDR3 is TGTGCCAGCAGTGAGGCCGGGTTTCACACTGAAGCTTTCTTT. Full variable domain (missing parts from reference TRBV2 and TRBJ1-1): EPEVTQTPSHQVTQMGQEVILRCVPISNHLYFYWYRQILGQKVEFLVSFYNNEISEKSEIFDDQFSVERPDGSNFTLKIRSTKLEDSAMYFCASSEAGFHTEAFFGQGTRLTVV.

The chain joins TRBV2 to TRBJ1-2; the D is unclear. The CDR3 extends over 14 amino acids. CDR1 and CDR2 (germline): SNHLY, FYNNEI. The germline V and J ends were trimmed by 3 bases and 10 bases, with 18 bases remaining between them. CDR3 DNA: TGTGCCAGCAGTGATGCTGGGAGCGGGCTGTCCTACACCTTC. This encodes CASSDAGSGLSYTF. Looking up the rest from reference TRBV2 and TRBJ1-2 gives the full variable domain: EPEVTQTPSHQVTQMGQEVILRCVPISNHLYFYWYRQILGQKVEFLVSFYNNEISEKSEIFDDQFSVERPDGSNFTLKIRSTKLEDSAMYFCASSDAGSGLSYTFGSGTRLTVV.

The DNA for the CDR3 is TGTGCCAGCAGTGCTGGGACTAGCGGTACCTACAATGAGCAGTTCTTC. It translates to CASSAGTSGTYNEQFF. The V gene is TRBV27, the J gene TRBJ2-1; 11 bases fit TRBD2. Trimming removed 5 bases from V and 2 bases from J; junction bases left unmatched: 5. There are 16 residues in the CDR3. CDR1 and CDR2 from the germline V gene are MNHEY and SMNVEV (reference sequence).

CDR3 in amino acids: CASSLVGPNTEAFF. The CDR3 DNA reads TGTGCCAGCAGCTTGGTTGGCCCGAACACTGAAGCTTTCTTT. The chain joins TRBV5-6 to TRBJ1-1; D call uncertain. This CDR3 spans 14 amino acids. Germline V CDR1 and CDR2: SGHDT, YYEEEE. V lost 0 bases and J 1 base, leaving 7 bases between the germline ends.

The chain couples TRBV7-8 to TRBJ2-7, with D perhaps TRBD1 or TRBD2 (5 bases each). The germline V and J ends were trimmed by 11 bases and 0 bases, with 14 bases remaining between them. The CDR3 extends over 13 amino acids. Germline V lookup: CDR1 SGHVS, CDR2 FQNEAQ. CDR3 region: CACLAGSSYEQYF. The CDR3, as DNA: TGTGCCTGCCTGGCAGGGAGCTCCTACGAGCAGTACTTC.

The rearrangement joins TRBV13 to TRBJ1-6, with D possibly being TRBD1 (5 bases). CDR3 length: 16 amino acids. CDR1 PRHDT and CDR2 FYEKMQ come from the germline V gene (reference sequence). V was shortened by 4 bases and J by 11 bases, with 21 bases between the two germline ends. The CDR3 sequence is CASSSPGSGGDTPLHF. The CDR3, as DNA: TGTGCCAGCAGCTCCCCTGGGAGTGGGGGTGATACACCCCTCCACTTT.

The chain recombines TRBV6-1 with TRBJ2-5; D is undetermined. The length of the CDR3 is 13 residues. V was clipped by 10 bases and J by 4 bases, with 16 bases between them. Looked up from germline, CDR1 is MNHNS and CDR2 is SASEGT. In nucleotides, the CDR3 is TGTGCCACTTACCGGGCCCCGAGAGAGACCCAGTACTTC. This encodes CATYRAPRETQYF.

This clone has just a few counts. The rearrangement joins TRBV16 to TRBJ1-1; TRBD1 matches 8 bases. CDR3 size: 12 residues. J lost 11 bases, V lost 7 bases, and 9 bases had no gene match. Looked up from germline, CDR1 is KGHSY and CDR2 is FQNENV. This CDR3 is CASTGGANRAFF. The CDR3 DNA sequence: TGTGCCAGCACAGGGGGCGCGAATCGGGCTTTCTTT.